This TCR beta chain originates from a study of regulatory T cells in long-lasting Graves disease. Overall study results and limits: Sample size, which was small, may have reduced accuracy.

CDR1 and CDR2 (germline): WSHSY, SAAADI. V lost 3 bases to trimming and J lost 4 bases, with 25 bases between them. The length of the CDR3 is 20 residues. Time point meaning: newly diagnosed GD, antithyroid drugs for less than 3 months. Scientists built the TCR library using RNA that was extracted from PBMCs. CDR3-region Arm-PCR and iRepertoire HTBI primers produced the TCR beta libraries. TCRdb re-called the multiplex PCR reads through MiXCR, storing one row per CDR3 protein. The table lists hundreds of thousands of distinct CDR3 sequences, 15% of them singletons. This clonotype has ten or more counts. Its antigen is not identified.

Specimen: peripheral blood mononuclear cells (PBMCs), collected at new diagnosis, from a patient treated with antithyroid drugs. The chain links TRBV10-2 to TRBJ2-6; the D gene is possibly TRBD2 (5 bases). This receptor was taken from a female donor with Graves disease. The CDR3 sequence is CASSDPRIPNGMKGANVLTF. The CDR3 DNA follows: TGCGCCAGCAGTGATCCCCGCATACCCAACGGGATGAAAGGGGCCAACGTCCTGACTTTC.